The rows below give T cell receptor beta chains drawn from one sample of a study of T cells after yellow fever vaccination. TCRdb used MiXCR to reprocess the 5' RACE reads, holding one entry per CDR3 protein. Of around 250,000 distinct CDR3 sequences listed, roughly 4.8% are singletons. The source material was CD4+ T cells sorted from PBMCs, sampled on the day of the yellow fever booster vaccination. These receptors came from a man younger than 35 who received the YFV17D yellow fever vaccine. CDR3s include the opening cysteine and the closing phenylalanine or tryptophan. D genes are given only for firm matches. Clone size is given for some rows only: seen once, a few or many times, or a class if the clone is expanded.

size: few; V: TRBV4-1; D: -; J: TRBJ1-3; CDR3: CASSQVIGNTIYF; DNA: TGCGCCAGCAGCCAAGTAATCGGAAACACCATATATTTT
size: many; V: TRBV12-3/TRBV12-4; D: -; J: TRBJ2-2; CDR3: CASCFGGSTGELFF; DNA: TGTGCCAGCTGCTTTGGGGGTAGCACCGGGGAGCTGTTTTTT
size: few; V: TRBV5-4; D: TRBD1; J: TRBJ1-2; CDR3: CASSRMDRTYGYTF; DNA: TGTGCCAGCAGCAGGATGGACAGGACCTACGGCTACACCTTC
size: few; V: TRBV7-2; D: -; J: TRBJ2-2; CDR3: CASSLLGRTNTGELFF; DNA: TGTGCCAGCAGCCTACTGGGCCGGACAAACACCGGGGAGCTGTTTTTT
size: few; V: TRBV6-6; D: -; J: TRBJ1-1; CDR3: CASSYGGMSTEAFF; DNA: TGTGCCAGCAGTTATGGGGGGATGAGCACTGAAGCTTTCTTT
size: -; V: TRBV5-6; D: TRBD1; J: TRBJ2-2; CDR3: CASSFNRGTGELFF; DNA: TGTGCCAGCAGCTTTAACAGGGGAACCGGGGAGCTGTTTTTT
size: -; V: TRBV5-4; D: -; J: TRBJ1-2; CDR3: CASSLTVGGYTF; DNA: TGTGCCAGCAGCCTGACAGTTGGTGGCTACACCTTC
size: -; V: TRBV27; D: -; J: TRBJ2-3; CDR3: CASTDRRGTDTQYF; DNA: TGTGCCAGCACCGACAGGCGTGGAACAGATACGCAGTATTTT
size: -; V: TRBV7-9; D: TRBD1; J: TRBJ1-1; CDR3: CASSFYRGPDTEAFF; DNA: TGTGCCAGCAGCTTCTACAGGGGGCCCGACACTGAAGCTTTCTTT
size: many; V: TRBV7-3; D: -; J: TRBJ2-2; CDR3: CASSSTGFAGELFF; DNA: TGTGCCAGCAGCTCAACAGGGTTCGCCGGGGAGCTGTTTTTT
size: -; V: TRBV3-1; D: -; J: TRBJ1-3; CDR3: CASSQGSSGNTIYF; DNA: TGTGCCAGCAGCCAGGGGTCCTCTGGAAACACCATATATTTT
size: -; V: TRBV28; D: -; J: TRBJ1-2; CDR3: CASSFKGSGPYGYTF; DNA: TGTGCCAGCAGCTTTAAGGGTTCCGGCCCCTATGGCTACACCTTC
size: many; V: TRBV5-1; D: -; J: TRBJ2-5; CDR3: CASSLSGALETQYF; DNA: TGCGCCAGCAGCTTGTCCGGGGCCCTGGAGACCCAGTACTTC
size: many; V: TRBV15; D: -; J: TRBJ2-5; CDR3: CATSRGFAGTETQYF; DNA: TGTGCCACCAGCAGAGGGTTTGCAGGGACCGAGACCCAGTACTTC